Described below is a single T cell receptor (beta chain) sequence and its context. Germline V gene sequence: CDR1 MDHEN, CDR2 SYDVKM. The CDR3 totals 14 residues. The V segment lost 5 bases and the J segment 5 bases; nucleotides outside the gene matches: 6. This entry belongs to a study of T cells in tuberculosis. Data came from immunoSEQ multiplex PCR; TCRdb stores just in-frame clones and leaves some out. The repertoire holds tens of thousands of clones, with around 89% as singletons. The sample taken for sequencing was PBMCs. The sequence was collected from a donor aged 5-35 years with latent tuberculosis or without tuberculosis infection. The V and J genes are TRBV28 and TRBJ1-1; TRBD1 agrees at 9 bases. CDR3 sequence reads: CASSLGQGGTEAFF. The CDR3 DNA reads TGTGCCAGCAGTCTGGGACAGGGAGGAACTGAAGCTTTCTTT.